Following are 29 T cell receptor beta chains from one sample sequenced in a study of T cell responses to AZD1222 COVID-19 vaccine. Clones were read by immunoSEQ multiplex PCR, and TCRdb kept only the in-frame ones, dropping some. The table shows 80,000 to 130,000 clones, with 80% to 90% occurring only once. The material sequenced was peripheral blood, taken on day 0 of AZD1222 vaccination. The source of these receptors is an adult in good health.

The genes are TRBV5-4 and TRBJ1-3, with a possible D match to TRBD1 (6 bases). Trimming pared 4 bases from V and 0 bases from J, leaving 17 bases between. There are 17 residues in the CDR3. Germline V lookup: CDR1 SGHNT, CDR2 YYREEE (reference sequence). The CDR3 sequence: CASSMTGQFGSGNTIYF. The CDR3 bases are TGTGCCAGCAGCATGACAGGTCAATTTGGCTCTGGAAACACCATATATTTT.

The CDR3: CASQRSGAVGDTQYF. In DNA form, the CDR3 reads TGTGCCAGCCAACGGTCGGGGGCGGTTGGAGATACGCAGTATTTT. The chain employs TRBV6-5 and TRBJ2-3; D may correspond to TRBD1 or TRBD2 (6 bases each). Trimming shortened V by 8 bases and J by 5 bases, and 20 bases separated the two germline ends. The CDR3 runs 15 residues. In germline, CDR1 is MNHEY, CDR2 SVGAGI.

V gene TRBV4-3 combines with J gene TRBJ2-1, with 7 positions matching TRBD2. V shed 0 bases and J 9 bases; nucleotides not matched to a gene: 5. The CDR3 is 14 residues long. Germline assignment: CDR1 LGHNA and CDR2 YSLEER. In DNA form, the CDR3 reads TGCGCCAGCAGCCAAGACCCGGGGGGTAGTGAGCAGTTCTTC. This translates into CASSQDPGGSEQFF.

The chain recombines TRBV9 with TRBJ2-1; 8 bases fit TRBD2. Germline loops: CDR1 SGDLS, CDR2 YYNGEE. The CDR3 has 16 amino acids. Trimming took 0 bases from V and 5 from J; bases not matched to a gene: 7. CDR3 bases: TGTGCCAGCAGCGTAGCGCCGGGACTAGAGGACAATGAGCAGTTCTTC. It encodes CASSVAPGLEDNEQFF.

The rearrangement uses TRBV30 and TRBJ2-2; the D gene is possibly TRBD1 (6 bases). V dropped 0 bases and J dropped 5 bases, with 10 bases sitting between them. Germline lookup yields CDR1 GTSNPN and CDR2 SVGIG (reference sequence). The CDR3 runs to 14 residues. The CDR3 DNA follows: TGTGCCTGGAGTGTACCCACAGGGACCGGGGAGCTGTTTTTT. This codes for CAWSVPTGTGELFF.

This clone was seen more than once but under ten times. This specimen includes other DNA sequences encoding the same CDR3. The chain employs TRBV14 and TRBJ1-2; maybe TRBD1 (5 bases). Trimming stripped 1 base from V and 4 bases from J, with 7 bases between. The CDR3 length is 13 residues. Germline V gives CDR1 SGHDN, CDR2 FVKESK. The CDR3 sequence is CASSQVGGYGYTF. DNA of the CDR3: TGTGCCAGCAGCCAAGTGGGGGGCTATGGCTACACCTTC.

This chain links TRBV19 with TRBJ2-2; D remains ambiguous. Germline CDR1 reads LNHDA; CDR2 reads SQIVND (reference sequence). The CDR3 runs to 14 residues. V was trimmed by 10 bases and J by 4 bases, leaving 16 bases between them. In nucleotides, the CDR3 is TGTGCCACCACCATCCCCTGGGGCACCGGGGAGCTGTTTTTT. The encoded protein is CATTIPWGTGELFF.

V and J are TRBV18 and TRBJ2-3; TRBD1 agrees at 9 bases. Trimming cost V 3 bases and J 1 base; bases outside gene matches: 2. Per germline, CDR1 KGHSH and CDR2 LQKENI. This CDR3 is 15 amino acids long. As DNA, the CDR3 is TGTGCCAGCTCACCTAGGACAGGGGGCACAGATACGCAGTATTTT. Translation: CASSPRTGGTDTQYF.

The chain employs TRBV9 and TRBJ2-6; no reliable D call. Deletions cut 3 bases from V and 4 bases from J, with 8 bases between. The CDR3 runs to 14 residues. Germline CDR1 SGDLS, CDR2 YYNGEE. DNA of the CDR3: TGTGCCAGCAGCGCGCAGAGGGGGGCCAACGTCCTGACTTTC. Translated: CASSAQRGANVLTF.

In the case of this clone: Other DNA sequences from this sample encode an identical CDR3 as well. The rearrangement uses TRBV5-1 and TRBJ1-1; TRBD1 is a possible D gene (6 bases). The length of the CDR3 is 12 residues. V was shortened by 0 bases and J by 7 bases, with 7 bases between the two germline ends. The germline V gene encodes CDR1 SGHRS and CDR2 YFSETQ. The DNA of the CDR3 is TGCGCCAGCAGCTTGGGGACAGTTGAAGCTTTCTTT. This encodes CASSLGTVEAFF.

The chain joins TRBV6-2 or TRBV6-3 to TRBJ2-7; TRBD1 might be the D (6 bases). Deletions cut 7 bases from V and 3 bases from J, with 19 bases between. The CDR3 is 15 amino acids. CDR1 and CDR2 from the germline V gene are MNHEY and SVGEGT. The CDR3 protein is CASTPPGRQDYEQYF. The CDR3 DNA reads TGTGCCAGCACCCCCCCTGGGAGACAGGACTACGAGCAGTACTTC.

V and J are TRBV19 and TRBJ2-3; D uncertain. This CDR3 region has 13 residues. Trimming took 6 bases from V and 4 from J, leaving 11 bases between them. The germline V gene has CDR1 LNHDA and CDR2 SQIVND (reference sequence). The CDR3 sequence is CASSERGADTQYF. DNA of the CDR3: TGTGCCAGTAGCGAGCGTGGGGCAGATACGCAGTATTTT.

J is TRBJ2-5 and V is TRBV11-2, with 8 nucleotides matching TRBD1. Germline lookup yields CDR1 SGHAT and CDR2 FQNNGV. This CDR3 is built from 14 residues. Trimming at V came to 3 bases and at J to 5 bases, leaving 5 bases not matched to a gene. CDR3 bases: TGTGCCAGCAGCTTCGGACAGGGATGGGAGACCCAGTACTTC. It encodes CASSFGQGWETQYF.

This chain links TRBV7-3 with TRBJ1-1, with D uncertain. Germline V lookup: CDR1 SGHTA, CDR2 FQGTGA. The V end lost 1 base, the J end lost 0 bases, and 9 bases lay between the germline ends. The CDR3 is 15 amino acids. CDR3 sequence reads: CASSLNGQVNTEAFF. The CDR3 region has the DNA TGTGCCAGCAGCTTAAATGGGCAGGTGAACACTGAAGCTTTCTTT.

The rearrangement links TRBV30 to TRBJ2-7; D possibly corresponds to TRBD1 (5 bases). Trimming pared 0 bases from V and 4 bases from J, leaving 13 bases between. The CDR3 length is 14 residues. Germline CDR1 GTSNPN, CDR2 SVGIG (reference sequence). The CDR3 DNA reads TGTGCCTGGAGTGTAGGTGGGGCAAAGTACGAGCAGTACTTC. Translating it yields CAWSVGGAKYEQYF.

This chain uses TRBV12-3 or TRBV12-4 with TRBJ2-5, with TRBD1 as a possible D gene (6 bases). Trimming removed 8 bases from V and 5 bases from J, with 9 bases in between. This CDR3 contains 11 residues. DNA of the CDR3: TGTGCCAGCGGGACACCGGAGACCCAGTACTTC. Translation gives CASGTPETQYF.

The chain couples TRBV24-1 to TRBJ2-1; tentative D call: TRBD2 (6 bases). CDR3 length: 13 amino acids. Germline values: CDR1 KGHDR, CDR2 SFDVKD. Trimming removed 3 bases from V and 12 bases from J, with 14 bases in between. The CDR3 here is CATSDPTRDLQFF. For the CDR3, the DNA is TGTGCCACCAGTGATCCGACCAGGGACTTGCAGTTCTTC.

This clone was picked up one time. CDR3 sequence (DNA): TGTGCCATCAGTGAGTCGGTGTGGGATGGCTACACCTTC. Translated, it gives CAISESVWDGYTF. The chain recombines TRBV10-3 with TRBJ1-2; the D is unclear. Germline loops: CDR1 ENHRY, CDR2 SYGVKD. This CDR3 has 13 amino acids. V lost 0 bases, J lost 6 bases, and 8 bases lay in between.

The gene calls are TRBV5-1 and TRBJ1-2; no clear D. Germline-derived CDR1 and CDR2 are SGHRS and YFSETQ. The V end lost 4 bases, the J end lost 2 bases, and 6 bases lay between the germline ends. There are 12 residues in the CDR3. The CDR3 spells CASSEDNYGYTF. CDR3 nucleotide sequence: TGCGCCAGCAGCGAAGACAACTATGGCTACACCTTC.

The J gene is TRBJ2-1, the V gene TRBV5-1, with 11 bases lining up with TRBD2. V dropped 3 bases and J dropped 5; count of bases not matched to a gene: 7. Germline CDR1 reads SGHRS; CDR2 reads YFSETQ. The CDR3 totals 16 residues. CDR3 nucleotide sequence: TGCGCCAGCAGCTCCTTACCGGGACTAGCGGACAATGAGCAGTTCTTC. Protein: CASSSLPGLADNEQFF.

The chain couples TRBV18 to TRBJ1-5; weak D call: TRBD1 (6 bases). Germline CDR1 reads KGHSH; CDR2 reads LQKENI. The CDR3 has 16 residues. Between the trimmed V and J ends, which lost 3 bases and 1 base, there was a span of 13 bases. The CDR3 loop is CASSPTRDTSNQPQHF. CDR3 coding DNA: TGTGCCAGCTCACCTACCCGGGACACGAGCAATCAGCCCCAGCATTTT.

This clone was observed a few times. The chain links TRBV11-1 to TRBJ2-3; no clear D. Deletions cut 1 base from V and 1 base from J, with 12 bases between. This CDR3 region has 16 residues. Germline loops: CDR1 SGHAT, CDR2 FQDESV (reference sequence). CDR3 sequence (DNA): TGTGCCAGCAGCTTAGGGGGTGTAGTCGGCACAGATACGCAGTATTTT. Residues: CASSLGGVVGTDTQYF. The variable domain in full, completed from reference TRBV11-1 and TRBJ2-3, reads EAEVAQSPRYKITEKSQAVAFWCDPISGHATLYWYRQILGQGPELLVQFQDESVVDDSQLPKDRFSAERLKGVDSTLKIQPAELGDSAMYLCASSLGGVVGTDTQYFGPGTRLTVL.

The chain has TRBV5-4 and TRBJ2-3; 11 bases map to TRBD2. This CDR3 region has 15 residues. The V gene's germline CDR1 is SGHNT and CDR2 YYREEE (reference sequence). Unmatched junction bases numbered 1, after V lost 2 bases and J lost 2 bases. In DNA form, the CDR3 reads TGTGCCAGCAGCTTTAGCGGGGGGGCCACAGATACGCAGTATTTT. Amino acid sequence: CASSFSGGATDTQYF.

The chain links TRBV5-5 to TRBJ1-6; D unresolved. The CDR3 has 14 residues. Trimming removed 1 base at V and 5 bases at J, with 7 bases between. Germline CDR1 SGHKS, CDR2 YYEKEE (reference sequence). CDR3 in DNA: TGTGCCAGCAGCTTGCACAGCGATAATTCACCCCTCCACTTT. Translated: CASSLHSDNSPLHF.

The gene calls are TRBV7-3 and TRBJ2-3, with no clear D. Germline-derived CDR1 and CDR2 are SGHTA and FQGTGA. V lost 1 base and J 2 bases, leaving 4 bases between the germline ends. This CDR3 contains 13 residues. CDR3 in DNA: TGTGCCAGCAGCTTAATACACACAGATACGCAGTATTTT. Translating it yields CASSLIHTDTQYF.

This sequence joins TRBV19 and TRBJ1-5; a possible D gene is TRBD1 (5 bases). Germline V gene sequence: CDR1 LNHDA, CDR2 SQIVND (reference sequence). The V gene lost 6 bases and the J gene lost 4 bases, with 19 bases spanning the gap. This CDR3 is 16 amino acids long. This CDR3 reads CASSGARGTGNQPQHF. The CDR3 DNA follows: TGTGCCAGTAGCGGGGCCCGCGGGACGGGAAATCAGCCCCAGCATTTT.

This clone came up a few times. The genes are TRBV19 and TRBJ2-5; 9 nucleotides match TRBD2. Germline V gives CDR1 LNHDA, CDR2 SQIVND (reference sequence). After removal of 6 bases from V and 5 bases from J, the junction contained 7 bases not matched to a gene. The CDR3 consists of 14 residues. Here the CDR3 reads CASRGGGAQETQYF. CDR3 bases: TGTGCCAGTAGGGGCGGGGGGGCTCAGGAGACCCAGTACTTC. Supplemented by reference TRBV19 and TRBJ2-5, the full variable domain reads DGGITQSPKYLFRKEGQNVTLSCEQNLNHDAMYWYRQDPGQGLRLIYYSQIVNDFQKGDIAEGYSVSREKKESFPLTVTSAQKNPTAFYLCASRGGGAQETQYFGPGTRLLVL.

The chain carries TRBV14 and TRBJ2-2; D is ambiguous. This CDR3 has 15 residues. Trimming pared 0 bases from V and 4 bases from J, leaving 9 bases between. The germline V gene encodes CDR1 SGHDN and CDR2 FVKESK. CDR3 nucleotide sequence: TGTGCCAGCAGCCAAGATGGGGTGACCACCGGGGAGCTGTTTTTT. As protein: CASSQDGVTTGELFF.

V is TRBV29-1 and J is TRBJ1-3; D may be TRBD1 (5 bases). Germline-derived CDR1 and CDR2 are SQVTM and ANQGSEA. The V end was cut by 2 bases, the J end by 4 bases, with 6 bases between. The CDR3 contains 12 residues. The CDR3 DNA reads TGCAGCGTTGAACAGGGCGGAAACACCATATATTTT. Protein sequence: CSVEQGGNTIYF.